This T cell receptor (beta chain) stems from a study of control samples from healthy donors and cancer patients. Generated by immunoSEQ multiplex PCR, the TCRdb table keeps only in-frame clones and is missing some. The sample has roughly 150,000 clones, about 93% seen once; the top ten hold more than 2%. The clonotype comes from a man between 45 and 60 years old in good health. Source material: blood.

The CDR3 bases are TGCGCCAGCAGTCGGGACAGGTGGAACACTGAAGCTTTCTTT. This codes for CASSRDRWNTEAFF. V gene TRBV10-1 combines with J gene TRBJ1-1; 8 nucleotides line up with TRBD1. The CDR3 length is 14 residues. Germline V gene lookup returns CDR1 WNHNN and CDR2 SYGVQD (reference sequence). V shed 5 bases and J 1 base; nucleotides not matched to a gene: 3.